A selection of T cell receptor beta chains follows, all from one sample in a study of Siglec-9 on CD8 T cells in melanoma. Clones were read by immunoSEQ multiplex PCR, and TCRdb kept only the in-frame ones, dropping some. The data contain 25,000 to 35,000 clones, roughly 80% of them seen just once; the ten biggest clones take up roughly 6.3%. The sequenced sample consisted of Siglec-9- CD8+ T cells sorted from blood. Source of these receptors: a human donor in good health. Both conserved end residues are part of each CDR3. The D gene is left open where the match is weak. Size tells how often a clone was seen (once, few, many) or the class of an expanded clone, and some rows leave it out.

16 TRBJ2-4 . . TRBV7-9 CASSRSREGPKNIQYF TGTGCCAGCAGCAGAAGCAGGGAAGGGCCCAAAAACATTCAGTACTTC
16 TRBJ1-2 . . TRBV7-9 CASSPLQGFMVYGYTF TGTGCCAGCAGCCCATTACAGGGTTTTATGGTCTATGGCTACACCTTC
14 TRBJ1-1 . few TRBV9 CASSVGWGNTEAFF TGTGCCAGCAGCGTAGGTTGGGGTAACACTGAAGCTTTCTTT
18 TRBJ2-7 . . TRBV9 CASSPHQGGGFGTYEQYF TGTGCCAGCAGCCCCCACCAGGGGGGAGGGTTCGGCACCTACGAGCAGTACTTC
13 TRBJ1-2 TRBD1 few TRBV2 CATEGQYNYGYTF TGTGCCACCGAGGGACAGTATAACTATGGCTACACCTTC
18 TRBJ1-1 TRBD1 . TRBV7-8 CASSLDSRRQGGDTEAFF TGTGCCAGCAGCTTGGATTCGAGGAGACAGGGGGGCGACACTGAAGCTTTCTTT
13 TRBJ2-1 . . TRBV6-5 CASSYSGRVEQFF TGTGCCAGCAGTTACTCGGGGCGGGTTGAGCAGTTCTTC
15 TRBJ1-1 . . TRBV5-4 CASKSEVGLFTEAFF TGTGCCAGCAAATCCGAAGTGGGGCTTTTCACTGAAGCTTTCTTT
11 TRBJ1-2 . . TRBV19 CASSISRGYTF TGTGCCAGTAGTATAAGTAGAGGCTACACCTTC
16 TRBJ1-1 TRBD1 . TRBV7-8 CASSLRDRGLNTEAFF TGTGCCAGCAGCTTGAGGGACAGGGGGCTGAACACTGAAGCTTTCTTT
12 TRBJ2-7 . . TRBV13 CASSLGLYEQYF TGTGCCAGCAGCCTAGGACTGTACGAGCAGTACTTC
15 TRBJ2-1 TRBD2 . TRBV7-9 CASSPRTRIYNEQFF TGTGCCAGCAGCCCCCGGACTAGGATTTATAATGAGCAGTTCTTC
16 TRBJ2-5 . . TRBV28 CASSFRVTRAGETQYF TGTGCCAGCAGTTTCCGTGTTACTAGGGCGGGAGAGACCCAGTACTTC
16 TRBJ2-1 TRBD2 . TRBV6-6 CASSYSTSGSGNEQFF TGTGCCAGCAGTTACTCGACTAGCGGGAGTGGGAATGAGCAGTTCTTC
13 TRBJ1-5 . . TRBV5-5 CASSSDRNQPQHF TGTGCCAGCAGCTCCGACAGGAATCAGCCCCAGCATTTT
15 TRBJ2-7 TRBD1 . TRBV28 CASSQRTGTTYEQYF TGTGCCAGCAGTCAACGGACAGGAACTACCTACGAGCAGTACTTC
17 TRBJ1-2 . . TRBV27 CASSFFPPDGHNYGYTF TGTGCCAGCAGTTTTTTCCCCCCGGACGGACACAACTATGGCTACACCTTC
15 TRBJ2-7 TRBD1 . TRBV19 CASSTLGQGAYEQYF TGTGCCAGTAGTACCCTAGGACAGGGGGCCTACGAGCAGTACTTC
15 TRBJ1-1 TRBD1 . TRBV27 CASMVKGAQGAEAFF TGTGCCAGCATGGTGAAGGGGGCCCAGGGGGCTGAAGCTTTCTTT
15 TRBJ1-2 TRBD1 . TRBV29-1 CSASDTGGADYGYTF TGCAGCGCCTCAGACACAGGGGGCGCAGACTATGGCTACACCTTC